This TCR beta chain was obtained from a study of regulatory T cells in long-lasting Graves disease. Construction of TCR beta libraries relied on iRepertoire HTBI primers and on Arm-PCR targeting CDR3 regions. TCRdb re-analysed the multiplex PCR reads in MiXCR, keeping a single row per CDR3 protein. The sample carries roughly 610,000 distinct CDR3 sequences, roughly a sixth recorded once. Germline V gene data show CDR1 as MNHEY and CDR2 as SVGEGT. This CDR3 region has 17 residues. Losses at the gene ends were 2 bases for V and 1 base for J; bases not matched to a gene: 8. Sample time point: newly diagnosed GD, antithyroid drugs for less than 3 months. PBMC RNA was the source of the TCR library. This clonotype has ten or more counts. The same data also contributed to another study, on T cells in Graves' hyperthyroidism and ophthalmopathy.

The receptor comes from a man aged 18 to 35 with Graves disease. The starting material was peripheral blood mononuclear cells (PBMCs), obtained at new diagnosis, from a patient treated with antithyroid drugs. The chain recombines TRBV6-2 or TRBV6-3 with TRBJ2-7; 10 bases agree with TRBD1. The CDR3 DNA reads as TGTGCCAGCAGTTACCTTCCGGGACAGGGGAGTTCCTACGAGCAGTACTTC. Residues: CASSYLPGQGSSYEQYF.